These 9 T cell receptor beta chains were all obtained from the same sample, sequenced in a study of sequential checkpoint blockade in melanoma. Sequencing used immunoSEQ multiplex PCR; TCRdb keeps in-frame clones, though not all of them. This table has 10,000 or so clones, around 30% appearing once. Indicated treatment: randomized to nivolumab then ipilimumab (arm A) or the reverse (arm B). Here the sequenced sample was tumor tissue (inferred from file names), taken from a patient given nivolumab and ipilimumab in sequence. All receptors come from a human donor with melanoma.

This clone was counted between two and nine times. V is TRBV11-3 and J is TRBJ2-3, with D hard to call. Germline V gene lookup returns CDR1 SGHNT and CDR2 YENEEA. Trimming removed 3 bases at V and 1 base at J, with 8 bases between. The length of the CDR3 is 14 residues. For the CDR3, the DNA is TGTGCCAGCAGCTTCAACTGGGGCACAGATACGCAGTATTTT. It yields the protein CASSFNWGTDTQYF.

The gene calls are TRBV4-1 and TRBJ1-5, with a weak D call TRBD1 (6 bases). The CDR3 runs to 15 residues. V lost 3 bases and J 6 bases, leaving 15 bases between the germline ends. In germline, CDR1 is MGHRA, CDR2 YSYEKL. For the CDR3, the DNA is TGCGCCAGCAGCCAGGATACAGGGTTCGGTCAGCCCCAGCATTTT. Translated, it gives CASSQDTGFGQPQHF.

The rearrangement links TRBV5-1 to TRBJ1-2; D is possibly TRBD1 (5 bases). The CDR3 has 16 amino acids. Germline CDR1 SGHRS, CDR2 YFSETQ. V shed 1 base and J shed 4 bases, with 17 bases lying between them. The CDR3 protein is CASSLLGDVTAYGYTF. The CDR3 DNA is TGCGCCAGCAGCTTGTTGGGGGACGTAACGGCCTATGGCTACACCTTC.

This clone was observed a few times. This chain joins TRBV9 and TRBJ1-4, with TRBD1 matching over 7 bases. There are 16 residues in the CDR3. V trimming: 2 bases; J trimming: 4 bases; junction bases outside the gene matches: 8. From germline, CDR1 is SGDLS and CDR2 YYNGEE. The CDR3 sequence is CASSVATGQNNEKLFF. CDR3 in DNA: TGTGCCAGCAGCGTGGCAACGGGACAGAATAATGAAAAACTGTTTTTT.

This sequence joins TRBV6-8 and TRBJ2-3, with 7 bases identical to TRBD2. The CDR3 covers 15 residues. V lost 2 bases to trimming and J lost 0 bases; unmatched junction nucleotides: 2. Germline V gene data show CDR1 as MNHGY and CDR2 as SAAAGT. This CDR3 is CASSYKGGSTDTQYF. Here the CDR3 DNA reads TGTGCCAGCAGTTACAAGGGAGGGAGCACAGATACGCAGTATTTT.

The V call is TRBV6-8, the J call TRBJ2-7; TRBD1 aligns across 7 bases. The V and J ends lost 5 bases and 2 bases, in that order; junction bases with no gene match: 6. Germline assignment: CDR1 MNHGY and CDR2 SAAAGT. CDR3 length: 14 amino acids. CDR3 sequence (DNA): TGTGCCAGCAGTGACCAGGGGGACACCTACGAGCAGTACTTC. Translation: CASSDQGDTYEQYF.

The V and J genes are TRBV4-1 and TRBJ2-7; D call uncertain. Trimming cost V 0 bases and J 1 base, with 7 bases left between them. Germline CDR1 is MGHRA and CDR2 is YSYEKL. CDR3 length: 14 amino acids. In nucleotides, the CDR3 is TGCGCCAGCAGCCAAGACTTGACGTCCTACGAGCAGTACTTC. Residues: CASSQDLTSYEQYF.

Only a few counts were recorded for this clone. V usage is TRBV11-3 and J usage is TRBJ1-2; 9 bases are a match to TRBD1. Germline CDR1 reads SGHNT; CDR2 reads YENEEA. This CDR3 has 15 residues. V lost 4 bases and J lost 1; bases outside the gene matches: 4. DNA of the CDR3: TGTGCCAGCAGCTGGGGGACAGGGCGTAACTATGGCTACACCTTC. Protein: CASSWGTGRNYGYTF.

This clone was seen just once. The V call is TRBV5-1, the J call TRBJ2-3, with D perhaps TRBD1 (5 bases). This CDR3 is 14 amino acids long. Per germline, CDR1 SGHRS and CDR2 YFSETQ. V gave up 7 bases and J gave up 4 bases, with 16 bases separating them. CDR3 in DNA: TGCGCCAGCCGGAGTCAGGGATTGGCAGATACGCAGTATTTT. It specifies CASRSQGLADTQYF.